This TCR beta chain was identified in a study of blood T cell repertoires in COVID-19 (dated by TCRdb to the early 2020s). For context, the study as a whole: Samples from collaborators originated in the United States, Italy and Spain and spanned both the acute and convalescent phases of COVID-19. Sample metadata almost always included a de-identified subject ID, COVID-19 status, age in years and sex. HLA class I and class II types, where available, came from metadata supplied by the sample provider rather than from assay-based typing. The samples were drawn from the first 160 participants of the ongoing ImmuneRACE study and from 950 to 1,500 subjects provided by 6 global collaborators. The repertoires were released in a freely available public database intended as a resource for research on the immune response to SARS-CoV-2. The prospective study material was composed of cDNA or gDNA derived from T cells, B-cell-depleted T cells, or PBMCs. Deeply sampled blood TCRbeta repertoires from subjects exposed to, actively infected with, or recovered from COVID-19 were included in the dataset.

On the study overall, not on this receptor specifically: Clinical and demographic metadata were provided uncurated, with the amount varying by source and participant.

Regarding this clone: The antigen this receptor binds is unknown. No much larger clone exists at a distance of one base, and base qualities are not known.

One collaborating source in Seattle enrolled patients while the patients were actively infected and followed the patients over time throughout the course of disease. Whole blood was collected in K2EDTA tubes by collaborating institutions according to the institutions' own protocols. For TCRbeta analysis, collaborator samples were shipped as frozen whole blood, as isolated PBMCs, or as DNA extracted from either sample type. The immunoSEQ Assay, a bias-controlled multiplex PCR, was used to amplify TCRbeta CDR3 regions from genomic DNA. From the authors' description of their analysis: The number of nucleated cells in each sample was estimated from the amplification of reference gene primers within the assay. To quantify the absolute abundance of each unique TCRbeta CDR3 rearrangement, sequence reads were collapsed and filtered. For each sample, productive Simpson clonality was calculated as the square root of Simpson's diversity index across productive rearrangements. Sourced from immuneACCESS, this table was stored by TCRdb with only in-frame sequences that have V and J called. A share of the clones is absent; for the studies checked, an unresolved V gene accounts for under half, and the remainder has no known explanation. D and trimming come from the DNA, and the V and J calls and clone size come from that table. This sample comprises about 420,000 clones, roughly 90% of them detected only once. 0.65% to 1% of the sample belongs to the ten largest clones.

Sample: peripheral blood. The sequence was collected from a man younger than 35 with COVID-19, enrolled during active disease.

The DNA is as follows: TGTGCCAGCAGGGGACACTCCGGGCAGAACACTGAAGCTTTCTTT. Translated, it reads CASRGHSGQNTEAFF. The sequence is built from TRBV6-5 and TRBJ1-1, and possibly TRBD1, on 6 matching bases. The germline V gene supplies CDR1 MNHEY and CDR2 SVGAGI. The trim is 6 bases for V and 1 base for J, with a gap of 15 bases between the germline ends. The CDR3 starts with the cysteine, ends with the phenylalanine, and has 15 residues. Only the CDR3 portion is preserved as DNA: 45 bases, with reading frame beginning at the first base.